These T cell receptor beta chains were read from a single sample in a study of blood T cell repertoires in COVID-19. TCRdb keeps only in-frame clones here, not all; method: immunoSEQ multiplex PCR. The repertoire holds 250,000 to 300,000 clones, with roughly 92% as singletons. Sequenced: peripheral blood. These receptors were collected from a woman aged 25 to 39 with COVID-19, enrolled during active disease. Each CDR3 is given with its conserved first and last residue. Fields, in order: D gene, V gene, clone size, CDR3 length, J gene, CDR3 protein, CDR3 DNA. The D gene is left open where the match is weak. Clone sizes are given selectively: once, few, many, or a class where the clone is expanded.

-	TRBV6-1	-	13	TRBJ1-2	CASSERGVYGYTF	TGTGCCAGCAGTGAGCGGGGGGTCTATGGCTACACCTTC
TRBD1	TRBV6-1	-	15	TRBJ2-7	CASSESPGQGHEQYF	TGTGCCAGCAGTGAATCCCCCGGACAGGGCCACGAGCAGTACTTC
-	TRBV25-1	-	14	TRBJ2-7	CASSEGGNYYEQYF	TGTGCCAGCAGTGAAGGCGGCAACTACTACGAGCAGTACTTC
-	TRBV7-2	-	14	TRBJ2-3	CASSLVRDTDTQYF	TGTGCCAGCAGCTTAGTGAGGGACACAGATACGCAGTATTTT
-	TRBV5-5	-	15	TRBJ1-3	CASSLYTSSGNTIYF	TGTGCCAGCAGCTTGTACACCAGCTCTGGAAACACCATATATTTT
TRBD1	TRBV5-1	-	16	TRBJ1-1	CASSLASGGSNTEAFF	TGCGCCAGCAGCTTGGCCTCAGGGGGGTCTAACACTGAAGCTTTCTTT
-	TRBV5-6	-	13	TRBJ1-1	CASSLWGSTEAFF	TGTGCCAGCAGCTTGTGGGGCAGCACTGAAGCTTTCTTT
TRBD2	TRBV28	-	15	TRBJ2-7	CASSLLGRVSYEQYF	TGTGCCAGCAGCTTATTAGGGAGGGTCTCCTACGAGCAGTACTTC
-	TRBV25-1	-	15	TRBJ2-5	CASSVDRTVKETQYF	TGTGCCAGCAGTGTAGACCGGACAGTTAAAGAGACCCAGTACTTC
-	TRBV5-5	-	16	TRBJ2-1	CASSLLGRNSYNEQFF	TGTGCCAGCAGCCTGCTCGGCAGGAACTCCTACAATGAGCAGTTCTTC
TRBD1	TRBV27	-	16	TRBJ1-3	CASSRQGAHSGNTIYF	TGTGCCAGCAGCCGACAGGGGGCTCACTCTGGAAACACCATATATTTT
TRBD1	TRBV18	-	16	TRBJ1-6	CASSPLGQTYNSPLHF	TGTGCCAGCTCACCACTGGGACAGACATATAATTCACCCCTCCACTTT
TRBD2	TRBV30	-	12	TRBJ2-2	CAWASGPGELFF	TGTGCCTGGGCTAGCGGGCCCGGGGAGCTGTTTTTT
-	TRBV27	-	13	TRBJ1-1	CASSLSGGFEAFF	TGTGCCAGCAGTTTATCGGGAGGTTTTGAAGCTTTCTTT
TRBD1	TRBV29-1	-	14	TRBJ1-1	CSVEPTGGSTEAFF	TGCAGCGTTGAGCCGACAGGGGGATCCACTGAAGCTTTCTTT
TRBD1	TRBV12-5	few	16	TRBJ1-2	CASGRNEIGQGGGYTF	TGTGCTAGTGGTCGGAACGAGATCGGACAGGGAGGAGGCTACACCTTC
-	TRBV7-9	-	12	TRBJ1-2	CASSLTPGGYTF	TGTGCCAGCAGCTTGACGCCGGGAGGCTACACCTTC
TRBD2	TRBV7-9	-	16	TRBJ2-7	CASSPILAGGPYEQYF	TGTGCCAGCAGCCCGATCTTAGCGGGAGGGCCCTACGAGCAGTACTTC
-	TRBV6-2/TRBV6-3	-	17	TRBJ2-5	CASSYSGGTGLQETQYF	TGTGCCAGCAGTTACTCGGGCGGGACCGGCCTACAAGAGACCCAGTACTTC
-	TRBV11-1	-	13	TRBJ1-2	CASSLSGGYGYTF	TGTGCCAGCAGCTTATCCGGTGGCTATGGCTACACCTTC
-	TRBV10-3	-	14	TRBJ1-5	CAISVSGVDQPQHF	TGTGCCATCAGTGTTTCAGGGGTTGATCAGCCCCAGCATTTT
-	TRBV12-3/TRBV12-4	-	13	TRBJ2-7	CASSFSGAYEQYF	TGTGCCAGCAGTTTCTCAGGCGCCTACGAGCAGTACTTC
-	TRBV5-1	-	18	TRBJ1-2	CASSPNDRIRESNYGYTF	TGCGCCAGCAGCCCCAATGACAGGATCAGGGAATCTAACTATGGCTACACCTTC
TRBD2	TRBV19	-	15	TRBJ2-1	CASSLTSGRWNEQFF	TGTGCCAGTAGTCTGACTAGCGGGAGGTGGAATGAGCAGTTCTTC
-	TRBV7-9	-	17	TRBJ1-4	CASSYIQGQATNEKLFF	TGTGCCAGCAGCTACATACAGGGTCAGGCAACTAATGAAAAACTGTTTTTT
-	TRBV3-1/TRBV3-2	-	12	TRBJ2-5	CASSQIEETQYF	TGTGCCAGCAGCCAAATAGAAGAGACCCAGTACTTC
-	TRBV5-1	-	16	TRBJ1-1	CASSLVGPGFNTEAFF	TGCGCCAGCAGCTTGGTTGGCCCTGGTTTTAACACTGAAGCTTTCTTT
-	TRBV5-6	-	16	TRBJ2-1	CASSLDQGAYYNEQFF	TGTGCCAGCAGCTTGGACCAGGGCGCCTATTACAATGAGCAGTTCTTC
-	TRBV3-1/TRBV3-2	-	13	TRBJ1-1	CASSQGGRLGAFF	TGTGCCAGCAGCCAAGGAGGGAGGCTAGGAGCTTTCTTT
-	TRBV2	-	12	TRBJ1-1	CASSIGGTEAFF	TGTGCCAGCAGCATTGGGGGGACTGAAGCTTTCTTT
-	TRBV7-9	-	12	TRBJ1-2	CASSFRTEGYTF	TGTGCCAGCAGCTTCCGGACAGAAGGCTACACCTTC
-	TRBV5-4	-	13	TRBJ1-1	CASSASMNTEAFF	TGTGCCAGCAGCGCCTCTATGAACACTGAAGCTTTCTTT
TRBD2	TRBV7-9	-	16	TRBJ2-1	CASTQLAGGPYNEQFF	TGTGCCAGCACCCAGCTAGCGGGAGGACCATACAATGAGCAGTTCTTC
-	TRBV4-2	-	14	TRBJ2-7	CASSHVEGAYEQYF	TGTGCCAGCAGCCACGTTGAGGGAGCCTACGAGCAGTACTTC
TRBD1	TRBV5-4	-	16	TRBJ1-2	CASSFGGFYQGDGYTF	TGTGCCAGCAGCTTCGGCGGGTTCTATCAGGGGGATGGCTACACCTTC
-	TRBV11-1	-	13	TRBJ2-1	CASSLALETEQFF	TGTGCCAGCAGCTTAGCTCTTGAAACAGAGCAGTTCTTC
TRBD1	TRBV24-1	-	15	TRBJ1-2	CATSDGQGRVYGYTF	TGTGCCACCAGTGACGGACAGGGAAGGGTTTACGGCTACACCTTC
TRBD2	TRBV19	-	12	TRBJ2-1	CASGTMSNEQFF	TGTGCCAGTGGGACTATGAGCAATGAGCAGTTCTTC
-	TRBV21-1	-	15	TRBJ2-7	CASSKVGGSCYEQYF	TGTGCCAGCAGCAAAGTCGGGGGAAGTTGCTACGAGCAGTACTTC
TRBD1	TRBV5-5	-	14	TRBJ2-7	CASSSRGQPYEQYF	TGTGCCAGCAGCAGCCGGGGACAGCCGTACGAGCAGTACTTC
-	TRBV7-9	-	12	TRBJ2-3	CASSRTGDTQYF	TGTGCCAGCAGCAGAACGGGAGATACGCAGTATTTT
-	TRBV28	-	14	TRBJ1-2	CASSLLRGASGYTF	TGTGCCAGCAGTTTATTACGGGGGGCAAGTGGCTACACCTTC
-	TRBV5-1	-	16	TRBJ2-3	CASSLVAEASTDTQYF	TGCGCCAGCAGCTTGGTAGCGGAGGCTAGCACAGATACGCAGTATTTT
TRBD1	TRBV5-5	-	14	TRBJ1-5	CASSGGTVNQPQHF	TGTGCCAGCAGCGGTGGGACAGTCAATCAGCCCCAGCATTTT